The next 20 T cell receptor beta chains were all read from a single sample in a study of T cell repertoires in ileal Crohn's disease. Sequencing used immunoSEQ multiplex PCR; TCRdb keeps in-frame clones, though not all of them. This table has some 10,000 clones, 72% appearing once. Documented time point: neoterminal ileum biopsy at postoperative endoscopy, about 6 months after surgery. The sample taken for sequencing was ileal tissue. The receptors come from an adult with Crohn's disease.

The chain uses TRBV5-5 and TRBJ2-7; unclear D gene. This CDR3 contains 15 residues. Trimming shortened V by 0 bases and J by 1 base, and 11 bases separated the two germline ends. Germline-derived CDR1 and CDR2 are SGHKS and YYEKEE (reference sequence). This CDR3 reads CASSLDSPLSYEQYF. The CDR3 coding sequence is TGTGCCAGCAGCTTGGACAGCCCTCTTTCCTACGAGCAGTACTTC.

The chain combines TRBV5-1 with TRBJ2-5; 8 bases agree with TRBD1. The V and J ends lost 4 bases and 4 bases, in that order; junction bases with no gene match: 3. This CDR3 has 13 amino acids. The germline V gene encodes CDR1 SGHRS and CDR2 YFSETQ. This CDR3 is CASSSRGPETQYF. The CDR3 bases are TGCGCCAGCAGCAGCAGGGGGCCAGAGACCCAGTACTTC. The whole variable domain, filled in from reference TRBV5-1 and TRBJ2-5, reads KAGVTQTPRYLIKTRGQQVTLSCSPISGHRSVSWYQQTPGQGLQFLFEYFSETQRNKGNFPGRFSGRQFSNSRSEMNVSTLELGDSALYLCASSSRGPETQYFGPGTRLLVL.

This sequence joins TRBV9 and TRBJ1-2, with TRBD1 matching over 12 bases. This CDR3 spans 15 amino acids. J lost 8 bases, V lost 5 bases, and 10 bases had no gene match. Germline CDR1 reads SGDLS; CDR2 reads YYNGEE. The CDR3, as DNA: TGTGCCAGCAGAGTGGGGGACAGGGGGCTGAGCGGCTACACCTTC. It translates to CASRVGDRGLSGYTF.

The V gene is TRBV28, the J gene TRBJ2-7; 10 bases fit TRBD1. With 5 bases clipped from V and 12 bases from J, the junction kept 4 bases outside the gene matches. The CDR3 spans 11 residues. Germline V gene sequence: CDR1 MDHEN, CDR2 SYDVKM. CDR3 bases: TGTGCCAGCAGTGGGGACAGGGGTTTGTACTTC. Its translation is CASSGDRGLYF.

This chain uses TRBV28 with TRBJ2-3; 7 bases are shared with TRBD2. V shed 7 bases and J 7 bases; nucleotides not matched to a gene: 20. In germline, CDR1 is MDHEN, CDR2 SYDVKM. The CDR3 is made up of 17 amino acids. The DNA of the CDR3 is TGTGCCAGCACTACTCCTTCACTGGCTAGCGGCCTACATACGCAGTATTTT. It yields the protein CASTTPSLASGLHTQYF.

V and J are TRBV5-6 and TRBJ1-1; tentative D call: TRBD1 (5 bases). Trimming stripped 6 bases from V and 3 bases from J, with 15 bases between. The germline V gene has CDR1 SGHDT and CDR2 YYEEEE. The CDR3 covers 14 residues. The CDR3 region has the DNA TGTGCCAGCAAGTTGCGGGGGATGGACACTGAAGCTTTCTTT. Translating it yields CASKLRGMDTEAFF.

This chain links TRBV5-1 with TRBJ2-7; 9 bases map to TRBD1. The trim removed 5 bases at V and 0 bases at J, leaving 6 bases unmatched. Per the germline V gene, CDR1 is SGHRS and CDR2 is YFSETQ. The CDR3 covers 15 residues. CDR3 DNA: TGCGCCAGCAGGTATGGGACAGGGAACTCCTACGAGCAGTACTTC. Its protein is CASRYGTGNSYEQYF. The full variable domain, rest sourced from reference TRBV5-1 and TRBJ2-7, is KAGVTQTPRYLIKTRGQQVTLSCSPISGHRSVSWYQQTPGQGLQFLFEYFSETQRNKGNFPGRFSGRQFSNSRSEMNVSTLELGDSALYLCASRYGTGNSYEQYFGPGTRLTVT.

The gene calls are TRBV30 and TRBJ2-1; 8 bases map to TRBD2. The V and J ends lost 3 bases and 7 bases, in that order; junction bases with no gene match: 8. This CDR3 has 14 amino acids. The germline CDR1 and CDR2 sequences are GTSNPN and SVGIG (reference sequence). The DNA of the CDR3 is TGTGCCTGGAGGGAAGCGGGAGTATGGAATGAGCAGTTCTTC. Translated, it gives CAWREAGVWNEQFF.

Concerning this clone: The junction departs from germline at one end; a sequencing error may be responsible. The sample has other DNA sequences that encode this CDR3 too. V usage is TRBV6-5 and J usage is TRBJ1-2; a possible D gene is TRBD1 (6 bases). The CDR3 contains 14 residues. Germline CDR1 is MNHEY and CDR2 is SVGAGI. The CDR3 DNA is TGTGCCAGCAGTCTCACGGACAGCAACTACGGCTACACCTTC. Translation: CASSLTDSNYGYTF.

This chain links TRBV7-9 with TRBJ1-2; 9 positions match TRBD1. V lost 4 bases, J lost 4 bases, and 4 bases stayed unmatched. CDR3 length: 14 amino acids. Germline V gives CDR1 SEHNR, CDR2 FQNEAQ (reference sequence). The CDR3 region has the DNA TGTGCCAGCAGCTCCGGACAGGGGACCTATGGCTACACCTTC. Its protein product is CASSSGQGTYGYTF.

The chain carries TRBV28 and TRBJ1-1; TRBD1 aligns across 7 bases. Looked up from germline, CDR1 is MDHEN and CDR2 is SYDVKM. V was clipped by 5 bases and J by 1 base; unmatched bases: 4. The CDR3 loop spans 14 amino acids. Written as DNA, the CDR3 is TGTGCCAGCAGTCGGACAGGAAAGAACACTGAAGCTTTCTTT. Translating gives CASSRTGKNTEAFF.

The chain carries TRBV6-5 and TRBJ2-1; D might be TRBD1 (6 bases). Looked up from germline, CDR1 is MNHEY and CDR2 is SVGAGI. Trimming took off 7 bases at V and 0 bases at J, with 10 bases between the two ends. The CDR3 consists of 14 residues. The CDR3 loop is CASKADSSYNEQFF. For the CDR3, the DNA is TGTGCCAGCAAGGCGGACAGCTCCTACAATGAGCAGTTCTTC.

J is TRBJ2-3 and V is TRBV2, with 7 positions matching TRBD2. V lost 6 bases to trimming and J lost 6 bases; unmatched junction nucleotides: 6. There are 13 residues in the CDR3. Looked up from germline, CDR1 is SNHLY and CDR2 is FYNNEI. The CDR3 protein is CASRRTSADTQYF. The CDR3 nucleotides are TGTGCCAGCAGACGGACTAGTGCCGATACGCAGTATTTT.

The chain carries TRBV2 and TRBJ1-6; maybe TRBD1 (6 bases). CDR1 SNHLY and CDR2 FYNNEI come from the germline V gene. Deletions cut 8 bases from V and 11 bases from J, with 19 bases between. This CDR3 spans 14 amino acids. The CDR3 nucleotides read TGTGCCAGCCTCTACCCAGGGACAATTGCACCCCTCCACTTT. Translation gives CASLYPGTIAPLHF.

The V and J genes are TRBV19 and TRBJ1-2, with TRBD1 identical over 7 bases. The CDR3 covers 16 residues. V shed 6 bases and J 3 bases; nucleotides not matched to a gene: 13. Germline V gene sequence: CDR1 LNHDA, CDR2 SQIVND (reference sequence). Here the CDR3 reads CASRNLRTGGDYGYTF. DNA of the CDR3: TGTGCCAGTAGGAATCTCCGGACAGGAGGGGACTATGGCTACACCTTC.

This clone came up a few times. The gene calls are TRBV28 and TRBJ1-5; D possibly corresponds to TRBD1 (5 bases). The CDR3 length is 14 residues. Germline CDR1 is MDHEN and CDR2 is SYDVKM. The V and J ends lost 8 bases and 8 bases respectively, with 19 bases between them. This CDR3 is CASSGAGVVEPQHF. CDR3 bases: TGTGCCAGCTCCGGGGCGGGGGTGGTGGAGCCCCAGCATTTT.

V usage is TRBV6-4 and J usage is TRBJ1-1; 7 bases fit TRBD1. The germline V gene has CDR1 MRHNA and CDR2 SNTAGT. This CDR3 is built from 14 residues. V was clipped by 5 bases and J by 2 bases; unmatched bases: 5. The CDR3 region is CASSQDRVNTEAFF. The CDR3 nucleotides read TGTGCCAGCAGTCAAGACAGGGTCAACACTGAAGCTTTCTTT.

The rearrangement links TRBV14 to TRBJ1-2; 7 bases line up with TRBD1. The V gene's germline CDR1 is SGHDN and CDR2 FVKESK. With 0 bases clipped from V and 4 bases from J, the junction kept 2 bases outside the gene matches. CDR3 length: 14 amino acids. CDR3 coding DNA: TGTGCCAGCAGCCAAGATCGGGACAGCTATGGCTACACCTTC. The encoded protein is CASSQDRDSYGYTF.

The gene calls are TRBV10-3 and TRBJ2-7; maybe TRBD2 (7 bases). Trimming removed 8 bases from V and 7 bases from J, with 18 bases in between. From germline, CDR1 is ENHRY and CDR2 SYGVKD. The CDR3 contains 13 residues. The CDR3 DNA reads as TGTGCCATCTCGTGGGGGCCCGGGAGGGAGCAGTACTTC. Protein product: CAISWGPGREQYF.

The chain has TRBV11-2 and TRBJ1-5; 7 bases map to TRBD1. This CDR3 is built from 16 residues. CDR1 is SGHAT and CDR2 is FQNNGV in the germline V gene. Unmatched junction bases numbered 14, after V lost 5 bases and J lost 7 bases. CDR3 loop: CASSPSGGNAGQPQHF. The CDR3 region has the DNA TGTGCCAGCAGCCCCTCAGGGGGGAACGCGGGACAGCCCCAGCATTTT.